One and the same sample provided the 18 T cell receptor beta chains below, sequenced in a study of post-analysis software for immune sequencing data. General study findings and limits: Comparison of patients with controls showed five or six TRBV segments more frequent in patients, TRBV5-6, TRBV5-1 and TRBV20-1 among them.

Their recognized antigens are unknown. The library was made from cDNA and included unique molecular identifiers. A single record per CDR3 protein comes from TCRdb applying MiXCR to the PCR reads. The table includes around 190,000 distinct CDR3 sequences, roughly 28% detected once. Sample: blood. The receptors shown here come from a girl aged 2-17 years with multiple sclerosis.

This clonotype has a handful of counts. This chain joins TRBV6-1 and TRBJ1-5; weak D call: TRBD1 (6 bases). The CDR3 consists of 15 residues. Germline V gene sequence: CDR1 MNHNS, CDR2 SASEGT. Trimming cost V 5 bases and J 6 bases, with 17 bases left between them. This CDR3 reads CASSQTGAGSQPQHF. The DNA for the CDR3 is TGTGCCAGCAGTCAGACGGGGGCGGGGAGTCAGCCCCAGCATTTT.

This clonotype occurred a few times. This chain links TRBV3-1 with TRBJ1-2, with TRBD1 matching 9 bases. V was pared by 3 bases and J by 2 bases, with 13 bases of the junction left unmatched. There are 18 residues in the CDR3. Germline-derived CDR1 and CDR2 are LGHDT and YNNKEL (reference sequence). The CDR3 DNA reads TGTGCCAGCAGCCACCGGCGCTACAGGGGGCGACTGAACTATGGCTACACCTTC. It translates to CASSHRRYRGRLNYGYTF.

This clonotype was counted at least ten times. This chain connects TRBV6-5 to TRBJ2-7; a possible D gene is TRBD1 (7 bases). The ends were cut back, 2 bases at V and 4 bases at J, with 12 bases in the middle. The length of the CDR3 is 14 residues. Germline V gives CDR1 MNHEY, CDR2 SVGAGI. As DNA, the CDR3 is TGTGCCAGCAGTTACGGGGGGACAGTTTACGAGCAGTACTTC. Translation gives CASSYGGTVYEQYF.

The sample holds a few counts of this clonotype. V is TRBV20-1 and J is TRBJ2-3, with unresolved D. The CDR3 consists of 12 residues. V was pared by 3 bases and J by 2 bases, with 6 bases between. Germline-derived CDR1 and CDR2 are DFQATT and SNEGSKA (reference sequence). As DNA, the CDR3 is TGCAGTGCTAGTCCGCACACAGATACGCAGTATTTT. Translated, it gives CSASPHTDTQYF.

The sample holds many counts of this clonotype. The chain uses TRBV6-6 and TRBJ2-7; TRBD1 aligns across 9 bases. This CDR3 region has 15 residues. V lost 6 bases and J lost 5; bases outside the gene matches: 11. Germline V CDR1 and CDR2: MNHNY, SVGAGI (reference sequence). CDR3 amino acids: CASSGLGTGSHEQYF. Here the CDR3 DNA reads TGTGCCAGCAGCGGGCTGGGGACAGGGTCCCACGAGCAGTACTTC.

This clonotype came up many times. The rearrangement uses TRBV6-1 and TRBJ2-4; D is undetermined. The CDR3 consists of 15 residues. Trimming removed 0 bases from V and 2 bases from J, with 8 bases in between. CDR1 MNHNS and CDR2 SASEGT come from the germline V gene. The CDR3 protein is CASSEAQLSKNIQYF. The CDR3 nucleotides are TGTGCCAGCAGTGAAGCCCAGTTGTCCAAAAACATTCAGTACTTC.

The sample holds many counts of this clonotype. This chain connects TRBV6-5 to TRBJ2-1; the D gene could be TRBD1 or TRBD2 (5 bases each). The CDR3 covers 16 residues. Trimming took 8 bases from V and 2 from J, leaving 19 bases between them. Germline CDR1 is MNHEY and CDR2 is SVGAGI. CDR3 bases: TGTGCCAGCCACGGCGCGCAAGGGACGGCCTACAATGAGCAGTTCTTC. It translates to CASHGAQGTAYNEQFF.

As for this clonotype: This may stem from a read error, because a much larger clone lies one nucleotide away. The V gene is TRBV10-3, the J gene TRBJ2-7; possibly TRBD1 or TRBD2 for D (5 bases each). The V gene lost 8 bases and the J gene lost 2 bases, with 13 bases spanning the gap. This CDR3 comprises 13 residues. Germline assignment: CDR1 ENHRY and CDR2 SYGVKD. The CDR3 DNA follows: TGTGCCATCGGTCTCGGGGCGGCCTACGAGCAGTACTTC. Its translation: CAIGLGAAYEQYF.

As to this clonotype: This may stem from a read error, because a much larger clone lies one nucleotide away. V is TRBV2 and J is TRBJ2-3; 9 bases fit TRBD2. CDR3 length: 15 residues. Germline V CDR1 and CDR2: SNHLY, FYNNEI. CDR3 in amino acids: CVSSGTSWGTDTQYF. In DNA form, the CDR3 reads TGTGTCAGCAGTGGGACTAGCTGGGGCACAGATACGCAGTATTTT.

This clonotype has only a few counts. CDR3 sequence (DNA): TGTGCCAGTAGACAGGGCCTCCAAGAGACCCAGTACTTC. This gives the protein CASRQGLQETQYF. V is TRBV19 and J is TRBJ2-5; tentatively, D is TRBD1 (6 bases). The CDR3 extends over 13 amino acids. V was clipped by 6 bases and J by 1 base, with 9 bases between them. Germline assignment: CDR1 LNHDA and CDR2 SQIVND (reference sequence).

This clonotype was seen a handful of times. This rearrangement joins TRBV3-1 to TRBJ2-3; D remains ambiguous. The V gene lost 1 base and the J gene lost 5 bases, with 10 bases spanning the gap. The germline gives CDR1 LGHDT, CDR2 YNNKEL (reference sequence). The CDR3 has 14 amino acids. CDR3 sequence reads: CASSQGTLRDTQYF. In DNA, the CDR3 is TGTGCCAGCAGCCAAGGCACCCTCAGAGATACGCAGTATTTT.

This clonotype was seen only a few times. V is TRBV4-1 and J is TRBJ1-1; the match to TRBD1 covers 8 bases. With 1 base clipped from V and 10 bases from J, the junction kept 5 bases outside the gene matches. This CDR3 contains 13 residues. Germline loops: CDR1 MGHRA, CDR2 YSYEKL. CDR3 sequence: CASSQADRAGAFF. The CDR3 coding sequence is TGCGCCAGCAGCCAAGCGGACAGGGCCGGAGCTTTCTTT.

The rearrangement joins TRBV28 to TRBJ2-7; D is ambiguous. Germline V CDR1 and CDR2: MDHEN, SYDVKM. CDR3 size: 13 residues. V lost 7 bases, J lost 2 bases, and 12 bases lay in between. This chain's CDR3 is CASIRVLPYEQYF. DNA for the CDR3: TGTGCCAGCATTAGGGTCCTGCCCTACGAGCAGTACTTC.

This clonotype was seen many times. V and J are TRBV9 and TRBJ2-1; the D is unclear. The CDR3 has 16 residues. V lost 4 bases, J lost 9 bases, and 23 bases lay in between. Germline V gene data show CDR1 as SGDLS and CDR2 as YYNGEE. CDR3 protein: CASSSHVSVVMGEQFF. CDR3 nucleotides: TGTGCCAGCAGCTCCCATGTATCGGTCGTAATGGGTGAGCAGTTCTTC.

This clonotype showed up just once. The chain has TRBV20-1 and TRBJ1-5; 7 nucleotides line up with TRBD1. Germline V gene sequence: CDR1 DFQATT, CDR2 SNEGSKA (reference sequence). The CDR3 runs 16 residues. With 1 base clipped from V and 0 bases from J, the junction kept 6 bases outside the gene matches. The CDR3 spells CSARGTGKPSNQPQHF. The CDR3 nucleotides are TGCAGTGCTAGAGGGACAGGCAAGCCTAGCAATCAGCCCCAGCATTTT.

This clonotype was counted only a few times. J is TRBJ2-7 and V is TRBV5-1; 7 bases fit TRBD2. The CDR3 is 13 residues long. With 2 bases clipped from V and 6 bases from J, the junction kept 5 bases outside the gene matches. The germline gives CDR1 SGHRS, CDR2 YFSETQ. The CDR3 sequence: CASSFSLALEQYF. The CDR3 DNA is TGCGCCAGCAGCTTTTCACTAGCGCTCGAGCAGTACTTC.

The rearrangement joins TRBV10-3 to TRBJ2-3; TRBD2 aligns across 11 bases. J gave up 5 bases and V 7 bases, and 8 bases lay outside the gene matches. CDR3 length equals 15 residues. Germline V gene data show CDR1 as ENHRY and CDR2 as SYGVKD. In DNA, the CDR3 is TGTGCCATCAATACTAGCGGGAGACGTGAAGATACGCAGTATTTT. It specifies CAINTSGRREDTQYF.

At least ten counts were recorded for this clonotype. The CDR3 DNA is TGTGCCAGCAAGGGGACAACGGGTAATTCACCCCTCCACTTT. Protein sequence: CASKGTTGNSPLHF. The V gene is TRBV12-3 or TRBV12-4, the J gene TRBJ1-6, with D perhaps TRBD1 (6 bases). The CDR3 is 14 residues long. With 7 bases removed from V and 6 bases from J, the gap between germline ends came to 13 bases.